Listed below are T cell receptor beta chains from one sample, sequenced in a study of T-cell reconstitution after alpha-beta-depleted transplantation in children. TCRdb ran MiXCR on the PCR reads and lists one entry per CDR3 protein. The sample carries around 440,000 distinct CDR3 sequences, about a sixth recorded once. The material sequenced was PBMCs, mostly from graft donor cells, taken 360 days after TCRalphabeta/CD19-depleted stem cell transplant. The receptor set was obtained from a boy under two years old who had a stem cell transplant for Wiskott-Aldrich syndrome, so the T cells may come from the graft donor. Both conserved end residues are part of each CDR3. The D gene is left open where the match is weak. Only part of the rows carry a size: once, few, many, or a class if the clone is expanded.

D,size,V,J,DNA,CDR3
TRBD1,few,TRBV5-5,TRBJ2-3,TGTGCCAGCAGCCAATGGGACAGAAGCACAGATACGCAGTATTTT,CASSQWDRSTDTQYF
-,few,TRBV15,TRBJ2-5,TGTGCCACCAGCAGAAGGAAGAAGGAGACCCAGTACTTC,CATSRRKKETQYF
-,-,TRBV4-2,TRBJ2-2,TGTGCCAGCAGCCAAGGAAGGAGGACGGGAATGAGGGCCGGGGAGCTGTTTTTT,CASSQGRRTGMRAGELFF
-,-,TRBV15,TRBJ2-7,TGTGCCACCAGTTTTGCTAAGGAGAGGGAGCAGTACTTC,CATSFAKEREQYF
-,-,TRBV5-1,TRBJ2-4,TGCGCCAGCAGCTTGTTTTGGGATGGGGTGGCCAAAAACATTCAGTGCTTC,CASSLFWDGVAKNIQCF
TRBD1,many,TRBV4-1,TRBJ1-2,TGCGCCAGCAGCCAAGGACAGGGGGATGGCTACACCTTC,CASSQGQGDGYTF
TRBD2,-,TRBV29-1,TRBJ2-1,TGCAGCGCCGTTTGGCGGGGGGGCCTGAGATACAATGAGCAGTTCTTC,CSAVWRGGLRYNEQFF
TRBD1,few,TRBV28,TRBJ1-4,TGTGCCAGCAGTTTACCTCGGACAGGGCCAAAACTGTTTTTT,CASSLPRTGPKLFF
TRBD2,-,TRBV7-6,TRBJ2-3,TGTGCCAGCAGCTTAATCTTGCGGGGGGGCGGTACAGATACGCAGTATTTT,CASSLILRGGGTDTQYF
-,once,TRBV4-3,TRBJ1-2,TGCGCCAGCAGCCAAGAGGGCTCCGTCAACTATGGCTACACCTTC,CASSQEGSVNYGYTF
TRBD2,few,TRBV20-1,TRBJ2-1,TGCAGTGCTAGAGATCTACTAGCGGGAGTTCCCAGCTCCTACAATGAGCAGTTCTTC,CSARDLLAGVPSSYNEQFF
-,few,TRBV15,TRBJ2-1,TGTGCCACCAGCAGAGATCCCAGGCAGAAATACTCTCACAATGAGCAGTTCTTC,CATSRDPRQKYSHNEQFF
-,few,TRBV20-1,TRBJ2-7,TGCAGTGCTAGTTTCGGCCCGAGACCCCACGAGCAGTACTTC,CSASFGPRPHEQYF
-,few,TRBV12-5,TRBJ2-1,TGTGCTAGTGGTCCAGGGACCAACGGTTACAATGAGCAGTTCTTC,CASGPGTNGYNEQFF
TRBD2,-,TRBV7-9,TRBJ2-1,TGTGCCAGCTGGGAACGGGAGGGCCGGGGCAATGAGCAGTTCTTC,CASWEREGRGNEQFF
-,few,TRBV24-1,TRBJ2-2,TGTGCCACCAGTGATTTTTCAGGAAGATCCTCGAACACCGGGGAGCTGTTTTTT,CATSDFSGRSSNTGELFF
-,few,TRBV7-9,TRBJ1-2,TGTGCCAGCAGCTTCTCGGACTCTCCTAACTATGGCTACACCTTC,CASSFSDSPNYGYTF
-,few,TRBV6-1,TRBJ2-1,TGTGCCAGCAGAACAGGGTCATGGGATGAGCAGTTCTTC,CASRTGSWDEQFF
-,few,TRBV7-8,TRBJ2-1,TGTGCCAGCAGCTTAGATTCAGGGTGGGTCTACAATGAGCAGTTCTTC,CASSLDSGWVYNEQFF